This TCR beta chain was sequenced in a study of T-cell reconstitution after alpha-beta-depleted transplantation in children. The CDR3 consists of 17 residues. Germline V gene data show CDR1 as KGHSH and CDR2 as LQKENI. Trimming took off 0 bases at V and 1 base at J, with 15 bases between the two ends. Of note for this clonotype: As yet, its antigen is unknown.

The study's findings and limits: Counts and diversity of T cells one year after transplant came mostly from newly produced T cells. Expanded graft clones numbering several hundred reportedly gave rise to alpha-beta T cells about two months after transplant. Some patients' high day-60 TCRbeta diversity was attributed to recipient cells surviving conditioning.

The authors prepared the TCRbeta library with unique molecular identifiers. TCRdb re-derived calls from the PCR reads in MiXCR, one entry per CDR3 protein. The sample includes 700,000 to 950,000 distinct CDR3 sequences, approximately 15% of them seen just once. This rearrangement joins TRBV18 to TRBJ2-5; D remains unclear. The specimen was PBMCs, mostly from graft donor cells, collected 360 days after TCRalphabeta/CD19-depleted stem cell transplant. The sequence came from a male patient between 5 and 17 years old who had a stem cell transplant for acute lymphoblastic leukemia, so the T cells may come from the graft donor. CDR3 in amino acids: CASSPPLQPFTQETQYF. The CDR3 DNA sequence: TGTGCCAGCTCACCACCGTTACAGCCCTTCACCCAAGAGACCCAGTACTTC.